This TCR beta chain is drawn from a study of cytomegalovirus exposure and HLA in healthy donors. Study-wide points: The study recorded around 160 TCR beta chains that were cytomegalovirus-associated.

Primers included in the PCR were 60 Vbeta and 13 Jbeta primers. The data were produced by immunoSEQ multiplex PCR, yet TCRdb's version contains in-frame clones alone and is incomplete. This table holds some 150,000 clones, roughly three quarters found once. This clone has a handful of counts. Its antigen is unknown. Germline assignment: CDR1 SGHNT and CDR2 YYREEE (reference sequence). With 0 bases clipped from V and 5 bases from J, the junction kept 12 bases outside the gene matches. The CDR3 sequence is 18 residues long. The origin of this receptor is a man aged 18-30 years in good health and CMV-seropositive. The sequenced sample consisted of PBMCs. The genes are TRBV5-4 and TRBJ2-3; 10 bases are a match to TRBD1. The CDR3 DNA follows: TGTGCCAGCAGCTTGGTAGGACAGGGGGTGTTCCGGAGAGATACGCAGTATTTT. It is translated as CASSLVGQGVFRRDTQYF. The full variable domain, completed using reference TRBV5-4 and TRBJ2-3, is ETGVTQSPTHLIKTRGQQVTLRCSSQSGHNTVSWYQQALGQGPQFIFQYYREEENGRGNFPPRFSGLQFPNYSSELNVNALELDDSALYLCASSLVGQGVFRRDTQYFGPGTRLTVL.